This T cell receptor beta chain was captured by sequencing in a study of molecular identifiers for immune sequencing clone quantification. Points from the study as a whole: Highly expanded clone sizes could end up underestimated if a barcode were shared by identical TCR molecules. Among effectors, clones above 20 RNA copies held over 98% of molecules; among naive cells, under 1%.

At least ten counts were recorded for this clonotype. Its target is not known. TCRdb itself ran the PCR reads through MiXCR, one entry per CDR3 protein. The sample yields 35,000 or so distinct CDR3 sequences, about 18% seen once. V was clipped by 1 base and J by 2 bases; unmatched bases: 5. The CDR3 spans 16 residues. Germline V CDR1 and CDR2: LNHDA, SQIVND (reference sequence). The chain joins TRBV19 to TRBJ2-3; 8 bases line up with TRBD2. The TCR comes from a human donor in good health. Some libraries in this study had Jurkat cell RNA spiked in. The sample taken for sequencing was naive CD8+ T cells from blood, with Jurkat cell RNA spiked in. Subset: FACS-sorted CD8+CD4-CCR7+CD45RA+ naive T cells. For the CDR3, the DNA is TGTGCCAGTAGTATAGGGACTAGCTGGCTCACAGATACGCAGTATTTT. It encodes CASSIGTSWLTDTQYF.